This T cell receptor beta chain came from a study of shared T cell receptors in the human thymus. The protocol was immunoSEQ multiplex PCR, while the TCRdb copy is restricted to in-frame clones and leaves out a portion. This table holds about 660,000 clones, roughly 90% found once. The CDR3 has 17 residues. Germline V gene sequence: CDR1 SGDLS, CDR2 YYNGEE. The ends were cut back, 0 bases at V and 2 bases at J, with 12 bases in the middle. These data also featured in a second study, about human thymus T cells. Per that study: All donors were healthy Finnish infants who were undergoing corrective surgery to treat congenital heart defects. It was from resections taken during corrective heart surgery that the thymus tissue came. Among unrelated individuals, related research reported thymic repertoires that overlapped highly.

Material: thymocytes. This clonotype was obtained from a boy under two years old with a congenital heart defect. The rearrangement joins TRBV9 to TRBJ2-6, with D tentatively TRBD2 (6 bases). Here the CDR3 DNA reads TGTGCCAGCAGCGTAGGCGGAGGGGATACTGGGGCCAACGTCCTGACTTTC. This encodes CASSVGGGDTGANVLTF.